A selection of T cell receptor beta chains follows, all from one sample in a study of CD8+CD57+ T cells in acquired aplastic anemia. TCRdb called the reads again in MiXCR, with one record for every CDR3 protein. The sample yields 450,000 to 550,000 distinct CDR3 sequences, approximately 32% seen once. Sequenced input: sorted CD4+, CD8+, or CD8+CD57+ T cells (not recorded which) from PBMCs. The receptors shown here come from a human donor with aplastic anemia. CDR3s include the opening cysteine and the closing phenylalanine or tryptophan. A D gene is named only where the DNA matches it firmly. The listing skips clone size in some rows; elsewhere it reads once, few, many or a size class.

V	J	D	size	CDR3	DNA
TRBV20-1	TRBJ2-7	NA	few	CSAPKGPSYEQYF	TGCAGTGCTCCTAAGGGGCCATCTTACGAGCAGTACTTC
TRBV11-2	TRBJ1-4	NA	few	CASSLTGQLNEKLFF	TGTGCCAGCAGCTTAACAGGGCAGCTTAATGAAAAACTGTTTTTT
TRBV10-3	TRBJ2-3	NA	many	CAIKLGVSSTDTQYF	TGTGCCATCAAATTAGGGGTTTCTAGCACAGATACGCAGTATTTT
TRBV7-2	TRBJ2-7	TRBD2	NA	CASSLAREGLADYEQYF	TGTGCCAGCAGCTTAGCGCGGGAGGGCCTAGCCGATTACGAGCAGTACTTC
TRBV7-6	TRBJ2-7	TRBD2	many	CASSLVRGGSYEQYF	TGTGCCAGCAGCTTAGTTCGGGGGGGTTCCTACGAGCAGTACTTC
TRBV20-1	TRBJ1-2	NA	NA	CSARWEGGYGYTF	TGCAGTGCTAGATGGGAAGGGGGCTATGGCTACACCTTC
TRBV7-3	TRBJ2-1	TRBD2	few	CASRVASGNYNEQFF	TGTGCCAGCAGGGTAGCTAGCGGGAATTACAATGAGCAGTTCTTC
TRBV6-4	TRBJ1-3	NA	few	CASSDIPGNTIYF	TGTGCCAGCAGTGATATACCTGGAAACACCATATATTTT
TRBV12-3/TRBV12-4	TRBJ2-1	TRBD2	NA	CASRNSGGTNEQFF	TGTGCCAGCAGGAATAGCGGGGGGACGAATGAGCAGTTCTTC
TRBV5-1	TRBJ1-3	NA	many	CASSLDGGNTIYF	TGTGCCAGCAGCTTAGATGGAGGAAACACCATATATTTT
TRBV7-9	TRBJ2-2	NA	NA	CASSQSGTGELFF	TGTGCCAGCAGCCAAAGCGGCACCGGGGAGCTGTTTTTT
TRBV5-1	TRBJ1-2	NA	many	CASSLDVMGYGYTF	TGCGCCAGCAGCTTGGATGTGATGGGCTATGGCTACACCTTC
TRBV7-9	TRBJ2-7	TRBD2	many	CASSLTSRTYEQYF	TGTGCCAGCAGCCTGACTAGCCGCACCTACGAGCAGTACTTC
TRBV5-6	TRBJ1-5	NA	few	CASSLRGGNQPQHF	TGTGCCAGCAGCTTAAGAGGGGGTAATCAGCCCCAGCATTTT
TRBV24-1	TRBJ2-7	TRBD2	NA	CATARLAGGQVEQYF	TGTGCCACCGCCCGACTAGCGGGAGGGCAAGTCGAGCAGTACTTC
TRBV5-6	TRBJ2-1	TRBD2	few	CASSLRREGTFF	TGTGCCAGCAGCTTGAGGCGGGAGGGCACGTTCTTC
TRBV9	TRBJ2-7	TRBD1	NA	CASTKGTESYEQYF	TGTGCCAGCACCAAAGGGACAGAATCCTACGAGCAGTACTTC
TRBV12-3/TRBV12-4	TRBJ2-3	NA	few	CASSQPSQGWADMQYF	TGTGCCAGCAGCCAACCAAGCCAAGGGTGGGCAGATATGCAGTATTTT
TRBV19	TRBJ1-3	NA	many	CASRGYSGNTIYF	TGTGCCAGTCGCGGGTACTCTGGAAACACCATATATTTT
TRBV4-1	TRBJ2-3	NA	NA	CASSQPQDPALDTQYF	TGCGCCAGCAGCCAACCCCAGGACCCGGCATTAGATACGCAGTATTTT
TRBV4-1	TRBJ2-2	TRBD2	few	CASSQGASGRWVPGELFF	TGCGCCAGCAGCCAGGGGGCTAGCGGGAGGTGGGTTCCCGGGGAGCTGTTTTTT
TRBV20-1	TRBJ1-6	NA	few	CSVTFRGDNSPLHF	TGCAGTGTTACTTTTCGGGGGGATAATTCACCCCTCCACTTT
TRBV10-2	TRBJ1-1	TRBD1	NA	CASNARTGTMNTEVFF	TGCGCCAGCAACGCTCGGACAGGGACAATGAACACTGAAGTTTTCTTT
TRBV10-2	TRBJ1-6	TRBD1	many	CASSPQGDSPLHF	TGCGCCAGCAGCCCCCAGGGGGATTCACCCCTCCACTTT
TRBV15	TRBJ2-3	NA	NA	CATSREGAEDTQYF	TGTGCCACCAGCAGAGAGGGGGCAGAGGATACGCAGTATTTT
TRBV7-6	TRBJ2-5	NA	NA	CASSLTGQGGSGTQYF	TGTGCCAGCAGTCTTACGGGCCAAGGGGGTAGTGGGACCCAGTACTTC
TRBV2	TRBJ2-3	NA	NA	CASRLTGGTDTQYF	TGTGCCAGCAGGCTGACGGGGGGCACAGATACGCAGTATTTT
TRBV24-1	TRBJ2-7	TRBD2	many	CATSDPTSGSYEQYF	TGTGCCACCAGTGATCCGACTAGCGGGAGTTACGAGCAGTACTTC
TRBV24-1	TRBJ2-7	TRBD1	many	CATSAGQVSEQYF	TGTGCCACCAGTGCGGGACAGGTTAGCGAGCAGTACTTC
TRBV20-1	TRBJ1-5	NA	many	CSARRTTTSPGQPQHF	TGCAGTGCTAGGCGCACCACTACTAGCCCAGGTCAGCCCCAGCATTTT
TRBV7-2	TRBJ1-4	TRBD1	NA	CASSRQGATNEKLFF	TGCGCCAGCAGCCGACAGGGGGCAACTAATGAAAAACTGTTTTTT
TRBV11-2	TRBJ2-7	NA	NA	CASSLSGGRYEQYF	TGTGCCAGCAGCTTATCCGGGGGAAGGTACGAGCAGTACTTC
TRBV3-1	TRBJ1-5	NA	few	CASSLAGGGGQPQHF	TGTGCCAGCAGCTTGGCGGGCGGCGGGGGTCAGCCCCAGCATTTT
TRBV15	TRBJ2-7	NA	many	CATSREPRGGYEQYF	TGTGCCACCAGCAGAGAACCCCGTGGGGGCTACGAGCAGTACTTC
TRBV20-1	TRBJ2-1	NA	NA	CSASLAKNEQFF	TGCAGTGCTAGCCTAGCGAAAAATGAGCAGTTCTTC
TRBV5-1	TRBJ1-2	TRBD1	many	CASSPGTAGNGYTF	TGCGCCAGCAGCCCCGGGACAGCCGGAAATGGCTACACCTTC
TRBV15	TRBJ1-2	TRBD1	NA	CATSSLDRVHGYTF	TGTGCCACCAGCAGCCTAGACAGGGTCCATGGCTACACCTTC
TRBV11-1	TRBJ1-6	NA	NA	CASSLGEPSYNSPLHF	TGTGCCAGCAGCTTGGGGGAACCCTCCTATAATTCACCCCTCCACTTT
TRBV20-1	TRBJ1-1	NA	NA	CSARTYGSSTEAFF	TGCAGTGCTAGAACCTACGGGAGTAGCACTGAAGCTTTCTTT
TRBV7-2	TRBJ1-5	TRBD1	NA	CASTVDRANQPQHF	TGTGCCAGCACCGTGGACAGGGCAAATCAGCCCCAGCATTTT
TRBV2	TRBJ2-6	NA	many	CASTFGSGANVLTF	TGTGCCAGCACGTTTGGTTCTGGGGCCAACGTCCTGACTTTC
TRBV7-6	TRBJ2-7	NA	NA	CASSRGRAGETRHYEQYF	TGTGCCAGCAGCCGGGGCCGCGCGGGCGAGACACGCCACTACGAGCAGTACTTC
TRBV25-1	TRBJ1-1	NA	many	CASSEFRSNTEAFF	TGTGCCAGCAGTGAATTCAGGTCGAACACTGAAGCTTTCTTT
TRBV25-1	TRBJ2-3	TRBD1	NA	CASTPGGQGPDTQYF	TGTGCCAGCACCCCGGGGGGACAGGGTCCAGATACGCAGTATTTT
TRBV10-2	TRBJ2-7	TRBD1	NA	CASSEAWTGPERYF	TGCGCCAGCAGTGAAGCATGGACAGGTCCCGAGCGGTACTTC
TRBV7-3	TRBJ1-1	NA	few	CASSSRTVSTGEAFF	TGTGCCAGCAGCTCTCGGACAGTTTCGACTGGGGAAGCTTTCTTT
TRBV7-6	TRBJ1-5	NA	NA	CASSTEGGDNQPQHF	TGTGCCAGCAGCACCGAGGGCGGGGACAATCAGCCCCAGCATTTT
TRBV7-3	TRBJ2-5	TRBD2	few	CASSPNRGRALGETQYF	TGTGCCAGCAGCCCAAATCGGGGGAGGGCCCTAGGAGAGACCCAGTACTTC
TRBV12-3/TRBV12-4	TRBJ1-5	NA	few	CASSLPPRLNQPQHF	TGTGCCAGCAGTTTACCCCCCCGCCTCAATCAGCCCCAGCATTTT
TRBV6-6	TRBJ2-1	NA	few	CASLFWDKDNEQFF	TGTGCCAGCCTCTTCTGGGACAAGGACAATGAGCAGTTCTTC
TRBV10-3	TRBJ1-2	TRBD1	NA	CAISESSSDLGQALYGYTF	TGTGCCATCAGTGAGTCGAGCAGCGACCTTGGACAGGCATTATATGGCTACACCTTC
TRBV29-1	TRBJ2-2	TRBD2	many	CSVESGANTGELFF	TGCAGCGTTGAGAGCGGGGCGAACACCGGGGAGCTGTTTTTT
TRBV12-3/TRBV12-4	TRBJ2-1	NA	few	CASSLGSLSANEQFF	TGTGCCAGCAGTTTAGGTAGCCTCTCCGCCAATGAGCAGTTCTTC
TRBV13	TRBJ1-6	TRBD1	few	CASSPGQGSSYNSPLHF	TGTGCCAGCAGCCCGGGACAGGGAAGCTCCTATAATTCACCCCTCCACTTT